This TCR beta chain emerged from a study of T cells in tuberculosis. Study-level background: CD1B tetramers identified T cells specific for mycobacterial lipid GMM. IGRA-negative adolescents, IGRA-positive adolescents with latent tuberculosis and adults with active tuberculosis formed this South African cohort.

As regards this clone: Its specificity is not known.

Whole-study results and caveats: Samples were chosen by availability of cryopreserved specimens. Smaller alpha distances in active tuberculosis partly reflected shorter CDR3-alpha lengths.

Clones were sequenced by immunoSEQ multiplex PCR, and TCRdb holds only the in-frame ones, with some missing. Here the sample spans around 30,000 clones, around 90% being singletons. In germline, CDR1 is MNHNY, CDR2 SVGAGI (reference sequence). There are 15 residues in the CDR3. V was trimmed by 5 bases and J by 0 bases, leaving 11 bases between them. V and J are TRBV6-6 and TRBJ1-5, with D tentatively TRBD1 (6 bases). The receptor was isolated from a donor aged 5 to 30 with latent tuberculosis or without tuberculosis infection. Sequenced input: PBMCs. The CDR3 nucleotides are TGTGCCAGCAGTCAGGGACATTATAGCAATCAGCCCCAGCATTTT. It specifies CASSQGHYSNQPQHF.